This T cell receptor beta chain stems from a study of blood T cells in healthy people across ages (dated by TCRdb to between 2014 and 2016). With regard to the full study: In model experiments, roughly one uniquely barcoded TCR beta cDNA molecule per two T cells was captured by template switching. To avoid experimental bias, donors of different ages were randomly spread across the sequencing lanes. The donors were divided into four age groups: young (average 16 years), middle-aged (about 40), aged (around 67) and long-lived (nearly 85). Using the same blood draw, the study looked at two additional independent replicas of 1 million unique cDNA reads for two donors, one aged 18 to 30 and the other aged 80 or older. To track age-related changes in TCR beta repertoire diversity, the study relied on deep sequencing normalized with unique cDNA molecular identifiers.

Regarding this clonotype: Its antigen is still unknown. Base quality data are lacking; no much larger clone is found one base away.

Systemically healthy Caucasian individuals from Russia, some 38 in total and aged 6 to 90 years, were included as donors. Each donor gave 8 to 10 milliliters of peripheral blood, drawn into EDTA-treated Vacutainer tubes. Ficoll-Paque density-gradient centrifugation was used to isolate PBMCs, with at least 6.5 million per sample. Trizol reagent was used to extract total RNA from the PBMCs, yielding at least 6 micrograms per sample. The percentages of naive CD45RAhigh/CD27high T cells were determined by flow cytometry on a PBMC aliquot from every donor. Broad study findings and their caveats: Total diversity estimates from one million sequenced T cells were considered lower bounds and underestimates. Observed TCR beta diversity per million T cells fell roughly linearly with age, and a significant reduction was already apparent by age about 38. There was a strong correlation between observed TCR beta diversity and the percentage of naive T cells measured by flow cytometry. Since profiling was done on bulk unsorted PBMCs, naive and antigen-experienced compartments could not be conclusively compared. The long-lived group showed more naive CD4+ T cells, fewer expanded clones and increased TCR diversity than the aged group, suggesting age selection. Donor CMV infection status was unknown, potentially confounding age-related changes in expanded clonotypes.

Libraries were made using 5' RACE. Sequenced on an Illumina HiSeq 2500. A second PCR of roughly 7 to 11 cycles was performed with a sample-barcoded 5' primer and a J-beta primer mix. Each TCR beta cDNA molecule received a unique molecular identifier from a template-switch 5' adaptor carrying 12 random nucleotides. Each sample yielded at least 2.5 million CDR3-containing paired-end reads. All of the RNA was converted into first-strand cDNA using the Mint cDNA synthesis kit, with a TRBC-specific oligonucleotide serving as the primer. Following uracil-DNA glycosylase treatment, a first 18-cycle PCR with universal primers M1SS and BC2_uni_R was performed on all cDNA. Per the authors' processing: Each sample was normalized by randomly selecting 1 million high-quality reads, each carrying a distinct molecular identifier. Instead of being binned into consensus sequences, reads that shared molecular identifiers were thrown out. CDR3 identification, clonotype clustering and error correction used MiTCR with a Q25 quality threshold and the strictest error-elimination algorithm. A nonparametric unseen species model with Euler transformation was used to estimate lower-bound total TCR beta diversity. TCRdb applied fastp at Q25 and MiXCR to the public reads, then kept only in-frame beta chains. Each CDR3 protein gets just one entry, which takes the most common genes and DNA from the rows behind it. Here the V and J calls rest on TCRdb's processing, not on the authors' analysis. In this sample the table shows around 970,000 distinct CDR3 sequences, just over 50% of which occur a single time. The ten largest make up about 22% of the sample.

The CDR3 runs 15 residues from the cysteine to the phenylalanine. Only CDR3 DNA remains: 45 bases, in frame from the first base. As encoded in the germline V gene (reference sequence), CDR1 is DFQATT while CDR2 is SNEGSKA. V lost 0 bases and J lost 7 bases; the stretch between them is 16 bases long. The clonotype was recovered from an older woman in good health. The chain couples TRBV20-1 to TRBJ2-1; TRBD2 is possibly the D segment (5 matching bases). The sequenced material came from blood. The DNA is TGCAGTGCTAGAGATTCTAGCCCTTTACGGAATGAGCAGTTCTTC. This gives the protein CSARDSSPLRNEQFF.